The clone carrying this T cell receptor beta chain was seen once. The antigen is unknown. There are 15 residues in the CDR3. Germline CDR1 and CDR2: WNHNN and SYGVQD (reference sequence). Trimming shortened V by 2 bases and J by 2 bases, and 12 bases separated the two germline ends. The source of the sample is a study of T cell responses to AZD1222 COVID-19 vaccine. Whole-study results and caveats: Spike was spanned by vaccine-associated CD4 TCRs, with dominance at 160-218 and 743-854. Two AZD1222 doses significantly raised spike-specific TCR breadth and depth over controls. Baseline serostatus was positive in only six or seven AZD1222 recipients.

Sequenced by immunoSEQ multiplex PCR; TCRdb stores in-frame clones only, minus some. This table has about 120,000 clones, more than 85% appearing once. Pooling of second doses given at about 4 or about 12 weeks was done. The receptor was derived from an adult who received the AZD1222 COVID-19 vaccine. The sample in question was peripheral blood, obtained 28 days after the second AZD1222 dose. The chain joins TRBV10-1 to TRBJ1-1, with TRBD1 as a possible D gene (6 bases). For the CDR3, the DNA is TGCGCCAGCAGTGAGACAGGGACGGGAAACACTGAAGCTTTCTTT. Translated, it gives CASSETGTGNTEAFF.